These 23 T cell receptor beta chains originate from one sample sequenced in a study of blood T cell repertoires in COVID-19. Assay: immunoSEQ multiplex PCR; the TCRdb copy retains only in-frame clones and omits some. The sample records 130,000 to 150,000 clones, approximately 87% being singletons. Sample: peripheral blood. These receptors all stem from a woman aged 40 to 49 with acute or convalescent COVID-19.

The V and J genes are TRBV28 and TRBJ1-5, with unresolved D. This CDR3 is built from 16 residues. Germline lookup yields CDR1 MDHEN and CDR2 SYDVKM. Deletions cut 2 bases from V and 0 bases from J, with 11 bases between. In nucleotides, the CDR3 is TGTGCCAGCAGTTTAGTTTCAGACAATAGCAATCAGCCCCAGCATTTT. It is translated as CASSLVSDNSNQPQHF.

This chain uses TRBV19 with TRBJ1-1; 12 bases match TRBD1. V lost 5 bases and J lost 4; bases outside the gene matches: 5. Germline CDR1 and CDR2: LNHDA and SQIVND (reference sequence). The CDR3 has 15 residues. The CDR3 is CASSPRDRGLTEAFF. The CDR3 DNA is TGTGCCAGTAGTCCTCGGGACAGGGGGCTCACTGAAGCTTTCTTT.

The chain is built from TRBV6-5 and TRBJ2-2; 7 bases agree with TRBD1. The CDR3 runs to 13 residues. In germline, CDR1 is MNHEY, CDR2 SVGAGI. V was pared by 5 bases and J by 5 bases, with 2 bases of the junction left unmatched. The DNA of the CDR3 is TGTGCCAGCAGTAACAGGGGTACCGGGGAGCTGTTTTTT. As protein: CASSNRGTGELFF.

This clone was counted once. The CDR3 DNA reads as TGCAGCGTTGAGAGCAGGGGGGACTATGGCTACACCTTC. It is translated as CSVESRGDYGYTF. V gene TRBV29-1 combines with J gene TRBJ1-2, with TRBD1 matching over 7 bases. Germline CDR1 reads SQVTM; CDR2 reads ANQGSEA. This CDR3 spans 13 amino acids. Unmatched junction bases numbered 4, after V lost 3 bases and J lost 3 bases. The whole variable domain, filled in from reference TRBV29-1 and TRBJ1-2, reads SAVISQKPSRDICQRGTSLTIQCQVDSQVTMMFWYRQQPGQSLTLIATANQGSEATYESGFVIDKFPISRPNLTFSTLTVSNMSPEDSSIYLCSVESRGDYGYTFGSGTRLTVV.

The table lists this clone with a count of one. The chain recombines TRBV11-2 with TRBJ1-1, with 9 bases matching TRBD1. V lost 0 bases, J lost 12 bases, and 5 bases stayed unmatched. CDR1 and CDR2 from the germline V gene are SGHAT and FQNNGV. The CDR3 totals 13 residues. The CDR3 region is CASSLDLGTGSFF. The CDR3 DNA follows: TGTGCCAGCAGCTTAGATTTGGGGACAGGGTCTTTCTTT.

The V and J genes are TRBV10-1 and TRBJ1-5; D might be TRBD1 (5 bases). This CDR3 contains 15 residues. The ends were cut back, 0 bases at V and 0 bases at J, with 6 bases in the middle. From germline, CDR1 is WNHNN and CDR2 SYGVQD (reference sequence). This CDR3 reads CASSESGASNQPQHF. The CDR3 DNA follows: TGCGCCAGCAGTGAGTCAGGGGCTAGCAATCAGCCCCAGCATTTT.

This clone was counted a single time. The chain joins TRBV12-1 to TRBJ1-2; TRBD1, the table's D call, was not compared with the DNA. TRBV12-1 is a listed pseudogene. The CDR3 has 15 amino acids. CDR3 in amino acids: CASSYWRTGGYGYTF. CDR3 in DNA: TGTGCCAGCAGCTATTGGAGGACAGGGGGCTATGGCTACACCTTC.

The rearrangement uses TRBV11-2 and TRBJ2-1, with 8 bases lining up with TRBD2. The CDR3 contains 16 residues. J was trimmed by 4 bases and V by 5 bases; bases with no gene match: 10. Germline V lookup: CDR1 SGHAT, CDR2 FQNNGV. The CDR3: CASSHSDAGGYNEQFF. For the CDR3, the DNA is TGTGCCAGCAGCCATTCGGACGCGGGGGGTTACAATGAGCAGTTCTTC.

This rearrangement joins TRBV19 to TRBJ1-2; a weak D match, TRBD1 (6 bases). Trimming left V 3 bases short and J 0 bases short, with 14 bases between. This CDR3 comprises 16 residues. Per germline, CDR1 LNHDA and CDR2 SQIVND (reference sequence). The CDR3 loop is CASSIGGRATNYGYTF. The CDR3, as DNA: TGTGCCAGTAGTATCGGGGGGCGTGCTACTAACTATGGCTACACCTTC.

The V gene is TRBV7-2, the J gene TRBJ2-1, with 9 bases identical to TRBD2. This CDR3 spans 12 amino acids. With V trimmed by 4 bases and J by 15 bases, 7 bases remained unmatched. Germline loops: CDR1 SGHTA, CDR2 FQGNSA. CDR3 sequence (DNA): TGTGCCAGCAGCTATGTAGCGGGGGTCCCGTTCTTC. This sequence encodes CASSYVAGVPFF.

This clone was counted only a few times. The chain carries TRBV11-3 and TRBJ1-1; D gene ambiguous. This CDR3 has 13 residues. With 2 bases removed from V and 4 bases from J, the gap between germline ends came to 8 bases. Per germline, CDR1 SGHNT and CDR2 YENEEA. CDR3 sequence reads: CASSLLGGTEAFF. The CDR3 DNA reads TGTGCCAGCAGCTTATTAGGCGGCACTGAAGCTTTCTTT.

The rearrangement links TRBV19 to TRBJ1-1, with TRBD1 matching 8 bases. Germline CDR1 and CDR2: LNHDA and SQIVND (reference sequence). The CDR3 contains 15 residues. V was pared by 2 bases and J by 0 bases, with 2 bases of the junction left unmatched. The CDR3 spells CASSIQGAMNTEAFF. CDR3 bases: TGTGCCAGTAGTATACAGGGGGCGATGAACACTGAAGCTTTCTTT.

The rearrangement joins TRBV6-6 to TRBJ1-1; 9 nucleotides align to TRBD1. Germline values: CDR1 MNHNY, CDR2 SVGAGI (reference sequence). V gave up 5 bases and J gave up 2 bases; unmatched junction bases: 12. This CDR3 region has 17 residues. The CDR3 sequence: CASSRGPGTGSNTEAFF. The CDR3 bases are TGTGCCAGCAGTCGCGGTCCGGGGACAGGGTCCAACACTGAAGCTTTCTTT.

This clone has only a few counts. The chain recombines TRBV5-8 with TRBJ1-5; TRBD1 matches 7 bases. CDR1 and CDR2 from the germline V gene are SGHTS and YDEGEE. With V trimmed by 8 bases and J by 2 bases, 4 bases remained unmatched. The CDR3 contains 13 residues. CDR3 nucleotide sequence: TGTGCCAGTCCACAGGGGCGCAATCAGCCCCAGCATTTT. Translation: CASPQGRNQPQHF.

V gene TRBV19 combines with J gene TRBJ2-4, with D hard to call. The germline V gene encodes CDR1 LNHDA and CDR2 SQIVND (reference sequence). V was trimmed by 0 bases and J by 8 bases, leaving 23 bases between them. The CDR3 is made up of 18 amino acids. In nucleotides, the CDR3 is TGTGCCAGTAGTATAGATTGGAATACATTCGGGTTCCATCACATTCAGTACTTC. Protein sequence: CASSIDWNTFGFHHIQYF.

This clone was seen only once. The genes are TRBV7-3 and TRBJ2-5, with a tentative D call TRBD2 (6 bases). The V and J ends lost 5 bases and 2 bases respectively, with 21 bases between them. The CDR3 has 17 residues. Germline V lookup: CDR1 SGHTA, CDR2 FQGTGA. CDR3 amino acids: CASSPGRVSAGQETQYF. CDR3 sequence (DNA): TGTGCCAGCAGCCCGGGGCGGGTCTCGGCGGGGCAAGAGACCCAGTACTTC.

The CDR3 sequence is CAWSTQGGTEAFF. DNA of the CDR3: TGTGCCTGGAGTACTCAGGGGGGAACTGAAGCTTTCTTT. The chain joins TRBV30 to TRBJ1-1; 7 positions agree with TRBD1. The germline gives CDR1 GTSNPN, CDR2 SVGIG (reference sequence). There are 13 residues in the CDR3. With V trimmed by 2 bases and J by 5 bases, 5 bases remained unmatched.

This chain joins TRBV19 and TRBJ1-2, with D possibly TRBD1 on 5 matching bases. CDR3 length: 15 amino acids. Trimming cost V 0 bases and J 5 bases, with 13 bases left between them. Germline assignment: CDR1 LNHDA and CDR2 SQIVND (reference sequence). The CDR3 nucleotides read TGTGCCAGTAGTATAGATGGGCAGGGCCGGTATGGCTACACCTTC. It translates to CASSIDGQGRYGYTF.

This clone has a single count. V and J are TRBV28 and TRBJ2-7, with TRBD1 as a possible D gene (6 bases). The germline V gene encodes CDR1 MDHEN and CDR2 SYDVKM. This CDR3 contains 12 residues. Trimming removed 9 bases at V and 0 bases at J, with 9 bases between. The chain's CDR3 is CASQQGSYEQYF. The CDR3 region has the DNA TGTGCCAGTCAACAGGGCTCCTACGAGCAGTACTTC. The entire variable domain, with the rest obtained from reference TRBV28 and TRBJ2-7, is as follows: DVKVTQSSRYLVKRTGEKVFLECVQDMDHENMFWYRQDPGLGLRLIYFSYDVKMKEKGDIPEGYSVSREKKERFSLILESASTNQTSMYLCASQQGSYEQYFGPGTRLTVT.

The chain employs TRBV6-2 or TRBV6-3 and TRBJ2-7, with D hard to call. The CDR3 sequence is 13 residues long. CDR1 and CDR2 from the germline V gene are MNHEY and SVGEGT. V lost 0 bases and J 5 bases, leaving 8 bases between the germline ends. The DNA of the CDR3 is TGTGCCAGCAGTTACTCGACCAGGAACGAGCAGTACTTC. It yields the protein CASSYSTRNEQYF.

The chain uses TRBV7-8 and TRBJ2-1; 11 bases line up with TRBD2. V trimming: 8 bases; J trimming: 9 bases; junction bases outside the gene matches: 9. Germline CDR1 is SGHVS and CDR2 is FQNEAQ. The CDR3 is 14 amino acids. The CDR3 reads CASRPTSGSLEQFF. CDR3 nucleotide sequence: TGTGCCAGCCGCCCCACTAGCGGGAGTCTTGAGCAGTTCTTC.

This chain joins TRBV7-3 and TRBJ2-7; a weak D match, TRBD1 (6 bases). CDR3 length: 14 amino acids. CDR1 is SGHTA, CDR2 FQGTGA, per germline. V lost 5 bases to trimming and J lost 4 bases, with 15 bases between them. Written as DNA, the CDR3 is TGTGCCAGCAGCCCGTACAGGGATTCGTACGAGCAGTACTTC. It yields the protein CASSPYRDSYEQYF.

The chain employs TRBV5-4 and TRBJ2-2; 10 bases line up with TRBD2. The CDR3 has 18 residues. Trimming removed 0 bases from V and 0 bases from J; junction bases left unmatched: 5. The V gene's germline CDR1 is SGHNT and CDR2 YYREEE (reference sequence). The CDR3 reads CASSLGLAGSTNTGELFF. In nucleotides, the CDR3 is TGTGCCAGCAGCTTGGGACTAGCGGGTTCTACGAACACCGGGGAGCTGTTTTTT.